This TCR beta chain was recovered during a study of follicular helper T cells after annual influenza vaccination. In the study overall: Across the 2013-2014, 2014-2015 and 2015-2016 vaccination seasons, some subjects were resampled.

Data came from immunoSEQ multiplex PCR; TCRdb stores just in-frame clones and leaves some out. The sample shows roughly 6,600 clones, 80% to 85% of them seen only once. Time point meaning: 2015-2016 season, 7 days after influenza vaccination. ICOS+CD38+ and ICOS-CD38- fractions were sorted from non-naive CD4+CXCR5+PD-1+ cells. J was trimmed by 10 bases and V by 3 bases; bases with no gene match: 7. There are 14 residues in the CDR3. Germline CDR1 and CDR2: KGHSH and LQKENI. The V call is TRBV18, the J call TRBJ2-1, with 9 bases fitting TRBD1. The receptor comes from an adult who received the influenza vaccine. This specimen consisted of CXCR5+ CD38- circulating T follicular helper cells from blood, obtained 7 days after influenza vaccination. Described subset: circulating Tfh, non-naive CD4+CXCR5+PD-1+ (ICOS+CD38+ or ICOS-CD38-). CDR3 amino acids: CASSPTTGGDEQFF. CDR3 coding DNA: TGTGCCAGCTCACCCACGACAGGGGGGGACGAGCAGTTCTTC.